These 21 T cell receptor beta chains were sequenced from one sample in a study of monozygotic twins with inflammatory bowel disease. Using the 5' RACE reads, TCRdb records one entry per CDR3 protein without DNA. Here the sample table reports under 350,000 distinct CDR3 sequences. Input material: blood. Every receptor here comes from a human donor with ulcerative colitis or Crohn's disease, or a healthy co-twin of an affected twin (not recorded which).

The rearrangement uses TRBV27 and TRBJ2-5; checking the TCRdb D call of TRBD1 is not possible without DNA. The germline CDR1 and CDR2 sequences are MNHEY and SMNVEV (reference sequence). This CDR3 is built from 15 residues. The CDR3 is CASSSPRQGRETQYF.

The chain carries TRBV20-1 and TRBJ1-6; no DNA is available, so the TRBD1 call from TCRdb remains unchecked. The CDR3 spans 13 residues. CDR1 is DFQATT, CDR2 SNEGSKA, per germline (reference sequence). The CDR3 is CSATGRGGSPLHF.

V is TRBV12-3 or TRBV12-4 and J is TRBJ2-7; TCRdb reports TRBD1, a call that lacks DNA to check it against. The CDR3 is made up of 14 amino acids. CDR3 sequence reads: CASSSSGIRGEQYF.

The chain uses TRBV5-1 and TRBJ2-5; absent DNA, TCRdb's TRBD1 call cannot be checked. CDR1 and CDR2 from the germline V gene are SGHRS and YFSETQ. The CDR3 length is 15 residues. This CDR3 is CASSWTDTTRETQYF.

This rearrangement joins TRBV5-6 to TRBJ2-1; TCRdb selects TRBD1, and the lack of DNA leaves this call unchecked. This CDR3 is built from 16 residues. CDR1 is SGHDT, CDR2 YYEEEE, per germline. The CDR3 loop is CASSSPRELPYNEQFF.

The V call is TRBV4-2, the J call TRBJ2-1; the TCRdb D gene call, TRBD2, has no DNA to confirm it. Per the germline V gene, CDR1 is LGHNA and CDR2 is YNFKEQ. CDR3 length: 17 amino acids. The CDR3 spells CASSQDFSSVLDNEQFF.

The chain has TRBV11-2 and TRBJ1-5. This CDR3 comprises 13 residues. CDR1 and CDR2 from the germline V gene are SGHAT and FQNNGV. The CDR3 spells CASSSGSYQPQHF.

This rearrangement joins TRBV27 to TRBJ2-1. CDR1 and CDR2 (germline): MNHEY, SMNVEV (reference sequence). This CDR3 has 14 residues. The CDR3 sequence is CASSPTRTYNEQFF.

The rearrangement joins TRBV6-1 to TRBJ1-2; TCRdb's D call, TRBD1, is unchecked because there is no DNA. Germline CDR1 MNHNS, CDR2 SASEGT. This CDR3 region has 15 residues. The CDR3 sequence: CAIEPGQGGIRGYTF.

V usage is TRBV29-1 and J usage is TRBJ1-2. CDR3 size: 12 residues. The germline V gene encodes CDR1 SQVTM and CDR2 ANQGSEA. This chain's CDR3 is CSVEATRYGYTF.

The chain is built from TRBV18 and TRBJ2-3. The germline gives CDR1 KGHSH, CDR2 LQKENI. The CDR3 contains 15 residues. CDR3 in amino acids: CASSPRSEAADTQYF.

This rearrangement joins TRBV19 to TRBJ1-3. There are 12 residues in the CDR3. Germline V gene lookup returns CDR1 LNHDA and CDR2 SQIVND (reference sequence). CDR3 residues: CASSISGNTIYF. The whole variable domain, filled in from reference TRBV19 and TRBJ1-3, reads DGGITQSPKYLFRKEGQNVTLSCEQNLNHDAMYWYRQDPGQGLRLIYYSQIVNDFQKGDIAEGYSVSREKKESFPLTVTSAQKNPTAFYLCASSISGNTIYFGEGSWLTVV.

This sequence joins TRBV7-7 and TRBJ2-5; the D call of TRBD1 rests on TCRdb alone, since no DNA is present to check it. The CDR3 length is 14 residues. In germline, CDR1 is SSHAT, CDR2 FNYEAQ (reference sequence). The CDR3 sequence is CASSPGGAQETQYF.

The rearrangement uses TRBV27 and TRBJ2-3. Germline lookup yields CDR1 MNHEY and CDR2 SMNVEV (reference sequence). CDR3 length: 14 residues. The CDR3 spells CATHRLSNTDTQYF.

This CDR3 is CASSQNWGIGSGYF. This chain joins TRBV4-3 and TRBJ2-3; no DNA is available, so the TRBD1 call from TCRdb remains unchecked. There are 14 residues in the CDR3. Germline CDR1 is LGHNA and CDR2 is YSLEER.

The chain joins TRBV14 to TRBJ1-4; TCRdb names TRBD1, which stays unverified in the absence of DNA. This CDR3 is built from 16 residues. Germline values: CDR1 SGHDN, CDR2 FVKESK. The CDR3 is CASSRAGGPPNEKLFF.

The genes are TRBV7-2 and TRBJ1-6. The germline CDR1 and CDR2 sequences are SGHTA and FQGNSA. This CDR3 contains 14 residues. CDR3 region: CASSPGGGRTPLHF.

The chain uses TRBV9 and TRBJ2-7. The CDR3 totals 14 residues. Germline V lookup: CDR1 SGDLS, CDR2 YYNGEE. CDR3: CASSYLTYSYEQYF.

This chain uses TRBV6-1 with TRBJ2-7; TCRdb's D call of TRBD2 is untestable without DNA. Germline-derived CDR1 and CDR2 are MNHNS and SASEGT. CDR3 length: 14 amino acids. CDR3 in amino acids: CASGIGGPPYEQYF.

This chain links TRBV6-5 with TRBJ2-3; TCRdb's assignment of TRBD2 cannot be checked, as there is no DNA. The CDR3 runs to 17 residues. From germline, CDR1 is MNHEY and CDR2 SVGAGI. The CDR3 is CASSSRGAGLAGDTQYF.

The chain links TRBV10-3 to TRBJ2-7; with no DNA, the TCRdb D assignment of TRBD1 cannot be verified. There are 16 residues in the CDR3. CDR1 and CDR2 (germline): ENHRY, SYGVKD. CDR3 protein: CAISETGGQGSVEQYF.